This record looks at one T cell receptor (beta chain) sequence and its context. This sample was included in a study of cytomegalovirus exposure and HLA in healthy donors. PCR primers comprised 60 Vbeta and 13 Jbeta primers. Profiling relied on immunoSEQ multiplex PCR, and the TCRdb table lists in-frame clones only, not all of them. The repertoire includes 99,000 or so clones, roughly 13% of them detected once, and 16% sits in the top ten. V lost 7 bases and J 4 bases, leaving 11 bases between the germline ends. CDR3 length equals 14 residues. The germline V gene has CDR1 SGHVS and CDR2 FQNEAQ. The donors were healthy bone marrow donors.

The origin of this receptor is a man aged 40-49 years in good health and CMV-seropositive. The chain is built from TRBV7-8 and TRBJ2-6; D is ambiguous. The sequenced sample consisted of PBMCs. This CDR3 is CASKVRRGANVLTF. The CDR3 DNA reads TGTGCCAGCAAGGTTCGGAGAGGGGCCAACGTCCTGACTTTC. The entire variable domain, with the rest obtained from reference TRBV7-8 and TRBJ2-6, is as follows: GAGVSQSPRYKVAKRGQDVALRCDPISGHVSLFWYQQALGQGPEFLTYFQNEAQLDKSGLPSDRFFAERPEGSVSTLKIQRTQQEDSAVYLCASKVRRGANVLTFGAGSRLTVL.